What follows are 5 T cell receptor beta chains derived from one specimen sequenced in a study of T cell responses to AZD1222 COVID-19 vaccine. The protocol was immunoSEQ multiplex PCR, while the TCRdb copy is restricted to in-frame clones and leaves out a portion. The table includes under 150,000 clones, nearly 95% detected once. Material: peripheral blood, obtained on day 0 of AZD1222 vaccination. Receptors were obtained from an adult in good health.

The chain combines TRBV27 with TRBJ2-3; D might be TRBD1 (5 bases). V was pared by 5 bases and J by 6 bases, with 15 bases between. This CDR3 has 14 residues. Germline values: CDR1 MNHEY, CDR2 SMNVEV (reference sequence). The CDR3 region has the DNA TGTGCCAGCAGTGGTCTAACAGGAGTTGATACGCAGTATTTT. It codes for CASSGLTGVDTQYF.

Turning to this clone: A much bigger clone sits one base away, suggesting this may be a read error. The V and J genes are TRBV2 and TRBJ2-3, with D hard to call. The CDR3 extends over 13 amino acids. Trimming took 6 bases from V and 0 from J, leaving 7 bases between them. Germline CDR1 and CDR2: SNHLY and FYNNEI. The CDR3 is CASRPSSTDTQYF. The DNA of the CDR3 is TGTGCCAGCAGACCTTCTAGCACAGATACGCAGTATTTT. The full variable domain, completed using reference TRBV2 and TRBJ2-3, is EPEVTQTPSHQVTQMGQEVILRCVPISNHLYFYWYRQILGQKVEFLVSFYNNEISEKSEIFDDQFSVERPDGSNFTLKIRSTKLEDSAMYFCASRPSSTDTQYFGPGTRLTVL.

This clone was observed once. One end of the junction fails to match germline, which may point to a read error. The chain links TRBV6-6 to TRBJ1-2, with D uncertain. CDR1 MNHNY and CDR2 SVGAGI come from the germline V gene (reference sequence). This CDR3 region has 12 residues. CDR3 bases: TGTGCCAGCAGTTACGGGCAGGTGCCCCTTTCCTTC. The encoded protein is CASSYGQVPLSF.

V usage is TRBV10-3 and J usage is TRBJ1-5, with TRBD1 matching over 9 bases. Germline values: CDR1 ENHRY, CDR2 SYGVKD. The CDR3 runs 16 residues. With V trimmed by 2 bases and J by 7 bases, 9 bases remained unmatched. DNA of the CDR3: TGTGCCATCAGTGAGCAGGGACAGGGAGTCGGGCAGCCCCAGCATTTT. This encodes CAISEQGQGVGQPQHF.

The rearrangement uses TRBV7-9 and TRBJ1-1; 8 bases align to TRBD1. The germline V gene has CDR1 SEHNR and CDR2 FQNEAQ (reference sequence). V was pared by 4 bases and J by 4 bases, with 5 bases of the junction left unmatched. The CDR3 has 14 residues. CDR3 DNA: TGTGCCAGCAGCTCACTCGACAGGGGCACTGAAGCTTTCTTT. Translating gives CASSSLDRGTEAFF.